The clone carrying this TCR beta chain turned up a few times. Seattle's cohort entered during active infection and was followed longitudinally. As processed by the authors: Counts of nucleated cells, estimated from reference gene primer amplification, were obtained. TCRdb's table, derived via immunoSEQ multiplex PCR, lists solely in-frame clones and lacks some. V, J and clone size were drawn from that table, and D and trimming were deduced from the DNA. The sample holds about 300,000 clones, approximately 88% seen once. Losses at the gene ends were 6 bases for V and 7 bases for J; bases not matched to a gene: 9. This CDR3 comprises 14 residues. The V gene's germline CDR1 is PRHDT and CDR2 FYEKMQ (reference sequence). This entry belongs to a study of blood T cell repertoires in COVID-19. About the study: Samples representing acute and convalescent COVID-19 were sourced from the United States, Italy and Spain. The analysed material was cDNA or gDNA that came from T cells, B-cell-depleted T cells, or PBMCs.

The sample comprised peripheral blood. The chain combines TRBV13 with TRBJ1-2; 9 bases map to TRBD1. The sequence derives from a woman aged 25 to 45 with COVID-19, enrolled during active disease. In DNA form, the CDR3 reads TGTGCCAGCAGGCTCTTCGGACAGGGGAGTGGCTACACCTTC. Protein: CASRLFGQGSGYTF.